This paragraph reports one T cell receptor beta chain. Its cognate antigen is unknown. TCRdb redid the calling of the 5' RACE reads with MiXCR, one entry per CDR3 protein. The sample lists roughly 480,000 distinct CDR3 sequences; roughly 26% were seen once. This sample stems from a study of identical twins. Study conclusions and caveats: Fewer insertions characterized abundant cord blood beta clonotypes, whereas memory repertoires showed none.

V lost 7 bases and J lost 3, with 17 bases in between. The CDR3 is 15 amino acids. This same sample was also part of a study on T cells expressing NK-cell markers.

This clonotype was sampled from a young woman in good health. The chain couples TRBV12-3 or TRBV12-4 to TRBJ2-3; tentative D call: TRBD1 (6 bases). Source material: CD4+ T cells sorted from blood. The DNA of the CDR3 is TGTGCCAGCACCCCAGGGGTGGTGGCGACAGATACGCAGTATTTT. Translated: CASTPGVVATDTQYF.